A selection of T cell receptor beta chains follows, all from one sample in a study of T cells in Graves' hyperthyroidism and ophthalmopathy. TCRdb fed the multiplex PCR reads into MiXCR, producing one record per CDR3 protein. Of roughly 720,000 distinct CDR3 sequences in the sample, 15% to 20% were seen once. The sequencing input was blood. The receptors shown here come from a man aged 50-60 years with Graves' hyperthyroidism. The CDR3 runs from the conserved cysteine through the conserved F or W. The D gene is left open where the match is weak. Clone size appears in some rows only: once, few, many, or a class for an expanded clone.

>-|many|TRBJ2-7|TRBV7-2
TGTGCCAGCAGCTTAGCGCGGGGAAGCTACTACGAGCAGTACTTC
CASSLARGSYYEQYF
>-|-|TRBJ1-1|TRBV29-1
TGCAGCGTTGAAGATCCCAGCCTTCTTATGAACACTGAAGCTTTCTTT
CSVEDPSLLMNTEAFF
>-|many|TRBJ2-7|TRBV2
TGTGCCAGCATCGGGACGGGGGCCTACGAGCAGTACTTC
CASIGTGAYEQYF
>-|many|TRBJ2-2|TRBV28
TGTGCCAGCAGCCAAGGACAGTACACCGGGGAGCTGTTTTTT
CASSQGQYTGELFF
>TRBD2|many|TRBJ2-7|TRBV11-2
TGTGCCAGCAGCTTGGGGGGGGGGTTATCCTACGAGCAGTACTTC
CASSLGGGLSYEQYF
>-|-|TRBJ2-7|TRBV19
TGTGCCAGTAGTATGGGGCACCGCTACGAGCAGTACTTC
CASSMGHRYEQYF
>TRBD2|few|TRBJ2-2|TRBV19
TGTGCCAGTAGCCAGAATAGCGGGGGTCAAACCGGGGAGCTGTTTTTT
CASSQNSGGQTGELFF
>-|many|TRBJ2-2|TRBV2
TGTGCCAGCTCCCCCTTGGCCCAGAACACCGGGGAGCTGTTTTTT
CASSPLAQNTGELFF
>-|-|TRBJ2-1|TRBV4-3
TGCGCCAGCAGCCGAAGGGTAGGGGAAGATGAGCAGTTCTTC
CASSRRVGEDEQFF
>TRBD2|-|TRBJ2-2|TRBV28
TGTGCCAGCAGGTGGACTAGCGGGAGGATCGGGACCGGGGAGCTGTTTTTT
CASRWTSGRIGTGELFF